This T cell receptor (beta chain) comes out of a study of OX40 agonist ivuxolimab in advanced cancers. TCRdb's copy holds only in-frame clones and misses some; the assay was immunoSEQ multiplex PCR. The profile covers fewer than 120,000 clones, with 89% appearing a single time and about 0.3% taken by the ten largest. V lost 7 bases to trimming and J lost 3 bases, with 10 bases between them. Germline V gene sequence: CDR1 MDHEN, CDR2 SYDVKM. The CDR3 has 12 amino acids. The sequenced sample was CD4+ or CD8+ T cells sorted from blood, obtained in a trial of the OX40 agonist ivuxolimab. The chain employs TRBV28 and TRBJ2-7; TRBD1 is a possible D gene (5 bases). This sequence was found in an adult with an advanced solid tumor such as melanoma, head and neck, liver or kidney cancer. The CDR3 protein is CASTSQGYEQYF. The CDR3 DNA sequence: TGTGCCAGCACCTCTCAGGGCTACGAGCAGTACTTC.